Below, one T cell receptor beta chain is given with its context. Random hexamers were used to reverse transcribe roughly 0.45 to 1 ug of RNA. Each CDR3 protein gets one entry after TCRdb re-called the immunoSEQ multiplex PCR reads with MiXCR. Of some 180,000 distinct CDR3 sequences listed, around 94% are singletons. V was trimmed by 6 bases and J by 2 bases, leaving 14 bases between them. CDR3 length: 13 residues. The germline gives CDR1 DFQATT, CDR2 SNEGSKA (reference sequence). This sample was taken from a study of CD8 T cells in Susac syndrome. In the study overall: When blood was drawn, the patients with Susac syndrome were therapy-naive, on corticosteroids, or on intravenous immunoglobulin alone.

The sequence came from a human donor with Susac syndrome. Sequencing was carried out using CD4+ T cells from PBMCs. This chain uses TRBV20-1 with TRBJ2-7, with a possible D match to TRBD2 (5 bases). For the CDR3, the DNA is TGCAGTGCCCAGGACTCGAACACCTACGAGCAGTACTTC. Residues: CSAQDSNTYEQYF.